The 26 T cell receptor beta chains listed next were all sequenced from one sample in a study of blood T cell repertoires in COVID-19. TCRdb's table, derived via immunoSEQ multiplex PCR, lists solely in-frame clones and lacks some. Of 30,000 to 40,000 clones in the sample, approximately 85% were seen once. Material: peripheral blood. These receptors originate from a woman aged 55-75 years with active COVID-19.

This chain joins TRBV10-1 and TRBJ2-3; the match to TRBD2 covers 10 bases. Germline CDR1 is WNHNN and CDR2 is SYGVQD (reference sequence). CDR3 length: 17 residues. With 3 bases clipped from V and 0 bases from J, the junction kept 6 bases outside the gene matches. The CDR3 protein is CASSDVAGGPSTDTQYF. In DNA form, the CDR3 reads TGCGCCAGCAGTGATGTAGCGGGAGGCCCTAGCACAGATACGCAGTATTTT.

This rearrangement joins TRBV11-2 to TRBJ2-7; D might be TRBD1 (5 bases). Germline-derived CDR1 and CDR2 are SGHAT and FQNNGV. V was pared by 5 bases and J by 2 bases, with 16 bases between. The CDR3 is made up of 15 amino acids. CDR3 sequence: CASSLGQGGPYEQYF. CDR3 in DNA: TGTGCCAGCAGCCTTGGGCAGGGTGGTCCCTACGAGCAGTACTTC. Drawing the rest from reference TRBV11-2 and TRBJ2-7, the complete variable domain is EAGVAQSPRYKIIEKRQSVAFWCNPISGHATLYWYQQILGQGPKLLIQFQNNGVVDDSQLPKDRFSAERLKGVDSTLKIQPAKLEDSAVYLCASSLGQGGPYEQYFGPGTRLTVT.

The chain links TRBV7-3 to TRBJ2-7, with 9 nucleotides matching TRBD1. This CDR3 is built from 15 residues. Germline trimming cut 5 bases from V and 4 bases from J; bases unmatched to any gene: 9. Germline-derived CDR1 and CDR2 are SGHTA and FQGTGA. The CDR3 DNA reads as TGTGCCAGCAGCCCTCTCGGGACAGGGTTTTACGAGCAGTACTTC. It encodes CASSPLGTGFYEQYF. Using reference TRBV7-3 and TRBJ2-7 for the parts outside the CDR3, the full variable domain is GAGVSQTPSNKVTEKGKYVELRCDPISGHTALYWYRQSLGQGPEFLIYFQGTGAADDSGLPNDRFFAVRPEGSVSTLKIQRTERGDSAVYLCASSPLGTGFYEQYFGPGTRLTVT.

The rearrangement joins TRBV18 to TRBJ2-7; perhaps TRBD1 as D (6 bases). V dropped 3 bases and J dropped 5 bases, with 11 bases sitting between them. The germline V gene has CDR1 KGHSH and CDR2 LQKENI. The CDR3 loop spans 13 amino acids. The CDR3 sequence: CASSPTGWDEQYF. CDR3 in DNA: TGTGCCAGCTCACCGACAGGTTGGGACGAGCAGTACTTC.

This clone was observed a few times. The chain has TRBV5-1 and TRBJ2-2, with 7 bases that match TRBD2. V shed 0 bases, J shed 7 bases, and the junction held 9 bases outside the gene matches. This CDR3 is 16 amino acids long. CDR1 is SGHRS and CDR2 is YFSETQ in the germline V gene. In nucleotides, the CDR3 is TGCGCCAGCAGCTTGGGGCCTAGCGGTTCCGGCGGGGAGCTGTTTTTT. Translating it yields CASSLGPSGSGGELFF.

This clone was seen a single time. V is TRBV18 and J is TRBJ2-1; D possibly corresponds to TRBD1 (6 bases). The CDR3 extends over 15 amino acids. V lost 3 bases, J lost 5 bases, and 14 bases lay in between. Germline V gene sequence: CDR1 KGHSH, CDR2 LQKENI. CDR3 protein: CASSPVGTLNNEQFF. DNA of the CDR3: TGTGCCAGCTCACCTGTCGGGACACTCAACAATGAGCAGTTCTTC.

V gene TRBV6-2 or TRBV6-3 combines with J gene TRBJ2-3; D ambiguous. CDR3 size: 15 residues. Germline V CDR1 and CDR2: MNHEY, SVGEGT. V shed 0 bases and J shed 3 bases, with 10 bases lying between them. The CDR3, as DNA: TGTGCCAGCAGTTACTCGCGGAGCGATACAGATACGCAGTATTTT. Amino acids: CASSYSRSDTDTQYF.

In this sample, this clone turned up once. This chain connects TRBV7-3 to TRBJ2-3; the D gene is possibly TRBD1 (6 bases). V lost 5 bases and J 2 bases, leaving 14 bases between the germline ends. Germline loops: CDR1 SGHTA, CDR2 FQGTGA. CDR3 size: 15 residues. The CDR3 nucleotides read TGTGCCAGCAGCGACCGAGGGGGACCCACAGATACGCAGTATTTT. Translating it yields CASSDRGGPTDTQYF.

J is TRBJ1-1 and V is TRBV27; no clear D. There are 13 residues in the CDR3. V dropped 3 bases and J dropped 0 bases, with 5 bases sitting between them. Germline CDR1 and CDR2: MNHEY and SMNVEV (reference sequence). CDR3 residues: CASSFSLNTEAFF. The CDR3 region has the DNA TGTGCCAGCAGTTTCTCCCTGAACACTGAAGCTTTCTTT.

As for this clone: The same CDR3 is also encoded by other DNA sequences in this sample. The J gene is TRBJ1-1, the V gene TRBV5-1; 7 bases align to TRBD1. V shed 2 bases, J shed 0 bases, and the junction held 4 bases outside the gene matches. There are 15 residues in the CDR3. Per the germline V gene, CDR1 is SGHRS and CDR2 is YFSETQ. The CDR3 loop reads CASSLRQGLNTEAFF. The CDR3 region has the DNA TGCGCCAGCAGCTTAAGACAGGGACTGAACACTGAAGCTTTCTTT.

V gene TRBV18 combines with J gene TRBJ1-1; D may be TRBD1 (5 bases). V was shortened by 4 bases and J by 5 bases, with 11 bases between the two germline ends. Germline V gene data show CDR1 as KGHSH and CDR2 as LQKENI. The CDR3 extends over 13 amino acids. The CDR3 sequence: CASSLPGSTEAFF. As DNA, the CDR3 is TGTGCCAGCTCACTTCCAGGGTCTACTGAAGCTTTCTTT.

The chain has TRBV18 and TRBJ2-3, with 14 nucleotides matching TRBD2. V shed 6 bases, J shed 4 bases, and the junction held 9 bases outside the gene matches. Germline V gives CDR1 KGHSH, CDR2 LQKENI. CDR3 length: 17 residues. CDR3 loop: CASSPRTSGGLADTQYF. The CDR3 bases are TGTGCCAGCTCCCCGAGGACTAGCGGGGGGTTGGCAGATACGCAGTATTTT.

Here the CDR3 DNA reads TGTGCCAGCAGCGCCCAGGGTACCGATACGCAGTATTTT. Its protein product is CASSAQGTDTQYF. The V gene is TRBV9, the J gene TRBJ2-3; maybe TRBD1 (5 bases). Germline lookup yields CDR1 SGDLS and CDR2 YYNGEE. V dropped 3 bases and J dropped 6 bases, with 11 bases sitting between them. This CDR3 contains 13 residues.

This clone was seen just once. CDR3 residues: CASSSSGGDGGTQYF. The CDR3 DNA is TGTGCCAGCAGCTCTAGCGGGGGTGACGGGGGGACCCAGTACTTC. The chain joins TRBV7-8 to TRBJ2-5; 10 nucleotides line up with TRBD2. The CDR3 length is 15 residues. V lost 4 bases to trimming and J lost 7 bases; unmatched junction nucleotides: 9. From germline, CDR1 is SGHVS and CDR2 FQNEAQ.

CDR3 DNA sequence: TGTGCCAGCAGTTTGGAGGGCGGCAATCAGCCCCAGCATTTT. Translated, it gives CASSLEGGNQPQHF. The chain carries TRBV28 and TRBJ1-5; no clear D. This CDR3 has 14 amino acids. V lost 3 bases to trimming and J lost 2 bases, with 8 bases between them. Germline V gene lookup returns CDR1 MDHEN and CDR2 SYDVKM.

This clone was seen a handful of times. The rearrangement uses TRBV27 and TRBJ1-4; 10 nucleotides agree with TRBD1. This CDR3 has 15 amino acids. V shed 5 bases and J 7 bases; nucleotides not matched to a gene: 7. In germline, CDR1 is MNHEY, CDR2 SMNVEV (reference sequence). The DNA for the CDR3 is TGTGCCAGCAGTCCGTGGACAGGGGGAGGTGAAAAACTGTTTTTT. The encoded protein is CASSPWTGGGEKLFF.

The chain joins TRBV6-1 to TRBJ1-5; tentative D call: TRBD1 (5 bases). CDR1 is MNHNS and CDR2 is SASEGT in the germline V gene. This CDR3 region has 14 residues. V shed 3 bases and J shed 3 bases, with 9 bases lying between them. CDR3 loop: CASSESGFNQPQHF. The CDR3 DNA reads as TGTGCCAGCAGTGAGTCAGGGTTCAATCAGCCCCAGCATTTT.

This chain joins TRBV28 and TRBJ1-5; unclear D gene. The V end lost 0 bases, the J end lost 4 bases, and 10 bases lay between the germline ends. The CDR3 totals 15 residues. Per the germline V gene, CDR1 is MDHEN and CDR2 is SYDVKM. CDR3 nucleotide sequence: TGTGCCAGCAGTTTATGGGGAGTACGGAATCAGCCCCAGCATTTT. Translation gives CASSLWGVRNQPQHF.

This CDR3 is CASSQGSVAGLETQYF. The CDR3 nucleotides are TGTGCCAGCAGCCAAGGATCGGTAGCGGGGTTGGAGACCCAGTACTTC. The chain joins TRBV4-2 to TRBJ2-5, with 8 positions matching TRBD2. With 1 base clipped from V and 5 bases from J, the junction kept 9 bases outside the gene matches. This CDR3 has 16 amino acids. Germline V CDR1 and CDR2: LGHNA, YNFKEQ.

This clone has only a few counts. V gene TRBV11-2 combines with J gene TRBJ2-2; weak D call: TRBD2 (5 bases). CDR3 length: 13 residues. Germline assignment: CDR1 SGHAT and CDR2 FQNNGV. Trimming removed 0 bases at V and 6 bases at J, with 5 bases between. The CDR3 nucleotides read TGTGCCAGCAGCTTAGAAGCGGCCGGGGAGCTGTTTTTT. It specifies CASSLEAAGELFF.

J is TRBJ2-1 and V is TRBV5-4; 11 nucleotides align to TRBD2. Germline trimming cut 0 bases from V and 2 bases from J; bases unmatched to any gene: 4. This CDR3 is built from 17 residues. Per the germline V gene, CDR1 is SGHNT and CDR2 is YYREEE (reference sequence). The CDR3 DNA reads TGTGCCAGCAGCTTGGTAGCTAGCGGGGGGCCCTACAATGAGCAGTTCTTC. As protein: CASSLVASGGPYNEQFF.

Worth noting for this clone: The junction does not match germline at one end; this may be a read error. The rearrangement joins TRBV7-7 to TRBJ2-5; a possible D gene is TRBD1 (6 bases). Germline lookup yields CDR1 SSHAT and CDR2 FNYEAQ (reference sequence). The CDR3 consists of 15 residues. This CDR3 is CASSLGNRDGETQYF. In DNA form, the CDR3 reads TGTGCTAGCAGCTTAGGGAACAGGGATGGGGAGACCCAGTACTTC. The entire variable domain, with the rest obtained from reference TRBV7-7 and TRBJ2-5, is as follows: GAGVSQSPRYKVTKRGQDVTLRCDPISSHATLYWYQQALGQGPEFLTYFNYEAQPDKSGLPSDRFSAERPEGSISTLTIQRTEQRDSAMYRCASSLGNRDGETQYFGPGTRLLVL.

Only a few counts were recorded for this clone. The gene calls are TRBV7-8 and TRBJ1-1; no firm D call. Trimming cost V 5 bases and J 1 base, with 8 bases left between them. The CDR3 has 13 residues. The germline V gene has CDR1 SGHVS and CDR2 FQNEAQ. The DNA of the CDR3 is TGTGCCAGCAGCACTAAGCAGAACACTGAAGCTTTCTTT. This translates into CASSTKQNTEAFF.

The genes are TRBV4-1 and TRBJ2-7, with 9 bases identical to TRBD1. CDR1 and CDR2 (germline): MGHRA, YSYEKL. The V and J ends lost 4 bases and 0 bases, in that order; junction bases with no gene match: 4. This CDR3 spans 15 amino acids. The CDR3 is CASSRRTGDSYEQYF. DNA for the CDR3: TGCGCCAGCAGCCGAAGGACAGGGGACTCCTACGAGCAGTACTTC.

The chain links TRBV2 to TRBJ2-3; possibly TRBD2 for D (7 bases). This CDR3 has 14 amino acids. Germline CDR1 and CDR2: SNHLY and FYNNEI. The germline V and J ends were trimmed by 7 bases and 5 bases, with 16 bases remaining between them. CDR3 protein: CASKGGVEVDTQYF. The DNA of the CDR3 is TGTGCCAGCAAGGGGGGGGTTGAAGTAGATACGCAGTATTTT.

V and J are TRBV28 and TRBJ2-2, with TRBD2 identical over 8 bases. V lost 4 bases to trimming and J lost 4 bases; unmatched junction nucleotides: 8. Germline V gene sequence: CDR1 MDHEN, CDR2 SYDVKM. The CDR3 sequence is 16 residues long. The CDR3 loop reads CASSSGTRGGTGELFF. The CDR3 DNA reads as TGTGCCAGCAGTTCCGGGACTAGGGGGGGCACCGGGGAGCTGTTTTTT.